This TCR beta chain came from a study of blood T cell repertoires in COVID-19. Turning to the study itself: The study drew acute and convalescent COVID-19 samples from the United States, Italy and Spain. PBMCs, B-cell-depleted T cells, or T cells provided the cDNA or gDNA that made up the material.

In the authors' methods: Estimation of nucleated cell counts relied on the amplification of reference gene primers. TCRdb's table, derived via immunoSEQ multiplex PCR, lists solely in-frame clones and lacks some. That table gives V, J and clone size, and the DNA gave D and trimming. The sample includes roughly 110,000 clones, around nine tenths of them seen just once. V shed 1 base and J shed 4 bases, with 13 bases lying between them. Germline V gives CDR1 KGHSH, CDR2 LQKENI. There are 16 residues in the CDR3. By share of the sample, this clone is medium-sized. Sequenced material: peripheral blood. The origin of this receptor is a woman aged 30 to 39 with acute or convalescent COVID-19. V and J are TRBV18 and TRBJ2-2, with D possibly being TRBD1 (6 bases). In DNA, the CDR3 is TGTGCCAGCTCACCACGGACAGTTACTAGCACCGGGGAGCTGTTTTTT. Its translation: CASSPRTVTSTGELFF.